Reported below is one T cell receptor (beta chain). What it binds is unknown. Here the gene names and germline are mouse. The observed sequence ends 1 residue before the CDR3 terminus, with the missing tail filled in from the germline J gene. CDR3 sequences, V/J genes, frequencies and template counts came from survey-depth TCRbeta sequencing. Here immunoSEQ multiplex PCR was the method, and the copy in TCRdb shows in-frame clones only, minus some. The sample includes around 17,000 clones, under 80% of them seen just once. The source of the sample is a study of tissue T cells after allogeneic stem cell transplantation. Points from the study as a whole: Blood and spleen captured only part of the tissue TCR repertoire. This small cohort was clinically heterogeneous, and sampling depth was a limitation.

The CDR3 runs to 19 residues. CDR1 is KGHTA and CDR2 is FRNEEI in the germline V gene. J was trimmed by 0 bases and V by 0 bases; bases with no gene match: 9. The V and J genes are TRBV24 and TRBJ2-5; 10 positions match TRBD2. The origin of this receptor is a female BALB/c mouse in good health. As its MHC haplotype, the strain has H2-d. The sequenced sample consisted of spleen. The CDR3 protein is CASSLYETGGPFNQDTQYF. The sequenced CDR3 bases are TGTGCCAGCAGTCTGTATGAGACTGGGGGGCCCTTTAACCAAGACACCCAGTAC.